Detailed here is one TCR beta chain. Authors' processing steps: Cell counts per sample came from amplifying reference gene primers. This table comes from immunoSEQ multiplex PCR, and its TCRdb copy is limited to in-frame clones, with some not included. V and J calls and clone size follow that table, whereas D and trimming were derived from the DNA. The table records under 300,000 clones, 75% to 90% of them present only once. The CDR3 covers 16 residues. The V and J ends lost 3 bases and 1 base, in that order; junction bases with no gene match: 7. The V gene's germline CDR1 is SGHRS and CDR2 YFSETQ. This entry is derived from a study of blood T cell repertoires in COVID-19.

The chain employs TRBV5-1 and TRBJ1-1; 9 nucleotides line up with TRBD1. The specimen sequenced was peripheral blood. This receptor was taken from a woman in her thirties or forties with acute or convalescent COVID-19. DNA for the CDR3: TGCGCCAGCAGCTCGGGACAGGGCGACCAGAACACTGAAGCTTTCTTT. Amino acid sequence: CASSSGQGDQNTEAFF.